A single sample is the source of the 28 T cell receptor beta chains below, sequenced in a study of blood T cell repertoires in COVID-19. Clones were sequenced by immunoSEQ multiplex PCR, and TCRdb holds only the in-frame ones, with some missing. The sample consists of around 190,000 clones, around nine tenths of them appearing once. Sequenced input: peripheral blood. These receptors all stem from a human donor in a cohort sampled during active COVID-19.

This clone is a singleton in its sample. This CDR3 reads CASSQLGRGTDTQYF. CDR3 bases: TGCGCCAGCAGCCAGCTTGGGAGAGGCACAGATACGCAGTATTTT. V and J are TRBV4-3 and TRBJ2-3, with TRBD2 as a possible D gene (5 bases). The CDR3 is 15 amino acids. Per germline, CDR1 LGHNA and CDR2 YSLEER. The germline V and J ends were trimmed by 3 bases and 1 base, with 11 bases remaining between them.

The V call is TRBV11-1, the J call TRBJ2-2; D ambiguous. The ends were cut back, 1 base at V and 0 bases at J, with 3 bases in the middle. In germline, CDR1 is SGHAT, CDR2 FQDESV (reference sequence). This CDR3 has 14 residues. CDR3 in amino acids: CASSLVSNTGELFF. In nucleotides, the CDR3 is TGTGCCAGCAGCTTAGTATCGAACACCGGGGAGCTGTTTTTT.

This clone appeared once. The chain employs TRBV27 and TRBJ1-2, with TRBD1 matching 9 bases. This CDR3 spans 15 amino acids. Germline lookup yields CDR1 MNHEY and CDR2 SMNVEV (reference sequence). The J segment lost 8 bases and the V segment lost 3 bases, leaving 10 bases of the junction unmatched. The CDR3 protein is CASSFVRDRVNGYTF. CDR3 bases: TGTGCCAGCAGTTTTGTAAGGGACAGGGTGAACGGCTACACCTTC.

CDR3 nucleotide sequence: TGCGCCAGCGGTACAGGGGGCCTCACAGATACGCAGTATTTT. Translated, it gives CASGTGGLTDTQYF. This rearrangement joins TRBV10-1 to TRBJ2-3, with TRBD1 matching over 9 bases. The CDR3 contains 14 residues. The germline gives CDR1 WNHNN, CDR2 SYGVQD (reference sequence). V gave up 8 bases and J gave up 2 bases; unmatched junction bases: 5.

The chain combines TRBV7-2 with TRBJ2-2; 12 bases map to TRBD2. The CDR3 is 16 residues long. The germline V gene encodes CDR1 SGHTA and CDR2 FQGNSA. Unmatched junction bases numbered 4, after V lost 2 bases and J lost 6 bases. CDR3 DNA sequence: TGTGCCAGCAGCTTAATTGGGACTAGCGGGTCCGGGGAGCTGTTTTTT. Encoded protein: CASSLIGTSGSGELFF.

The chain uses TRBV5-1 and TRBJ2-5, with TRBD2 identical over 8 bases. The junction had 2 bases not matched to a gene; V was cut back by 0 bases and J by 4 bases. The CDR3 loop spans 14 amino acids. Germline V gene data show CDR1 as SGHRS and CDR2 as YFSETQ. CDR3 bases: TGCGCCAGCAGCTTGGGGACTAGCCGAGAGACCCAGTACTTC. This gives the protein CASSLGTSRETQYF.

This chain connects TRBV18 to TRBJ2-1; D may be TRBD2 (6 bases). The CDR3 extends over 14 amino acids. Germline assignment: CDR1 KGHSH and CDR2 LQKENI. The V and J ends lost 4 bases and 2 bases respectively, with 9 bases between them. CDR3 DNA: TGTGCCAGCTCACGGGGGGAAGCCTACAATGAGCAGTTCTTC. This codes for CASSRGEAYNEQFF.

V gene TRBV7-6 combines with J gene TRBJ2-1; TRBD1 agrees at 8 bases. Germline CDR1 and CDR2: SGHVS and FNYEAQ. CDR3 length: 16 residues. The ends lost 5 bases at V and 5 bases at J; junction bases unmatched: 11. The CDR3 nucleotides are TGTGCCAGCAGCCCAGAGGGGACAGGTAAAAACAATGAGCAGTTCTTC. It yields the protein CASSPEGTGKNNEQFF.

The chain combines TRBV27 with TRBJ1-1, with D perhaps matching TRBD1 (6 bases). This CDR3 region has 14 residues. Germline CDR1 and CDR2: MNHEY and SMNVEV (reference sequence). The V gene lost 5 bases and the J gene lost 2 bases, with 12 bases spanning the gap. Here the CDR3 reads CASSPRTVNTEAFF. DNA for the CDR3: TGTGCCAGCAGTCCTAGGACAGTTAACACTGAAGCTTTCTTT.

The CDR3 here is CASSSQTGGYTDTQYF. In DNA form, the CDR3 reads TGTGCCAGCAGTTCACAAACGGGGGGGTACACAGATACGCAGTATTTT. The chain combines TRBV28 with TRBJ2-3; 8 nucleotides line up with TRBD2. From germline, CDR1 is MDHEN and CDR2 SYDVKM. V dropped 4 bases and J dropped 2; count of bases not matched to a gene: 8. The CDR3 has 16 residues.

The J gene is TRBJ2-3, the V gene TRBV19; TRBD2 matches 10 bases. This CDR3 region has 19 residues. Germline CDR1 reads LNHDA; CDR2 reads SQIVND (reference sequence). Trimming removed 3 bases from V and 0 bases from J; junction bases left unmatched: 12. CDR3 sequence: CASSIVLAGELSSTDTQYF. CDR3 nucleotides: TGTGCCAGTAGTATCGTCCTAGCGGGGGAGCTATCTAGCACAGATACGCAGTATTTT.

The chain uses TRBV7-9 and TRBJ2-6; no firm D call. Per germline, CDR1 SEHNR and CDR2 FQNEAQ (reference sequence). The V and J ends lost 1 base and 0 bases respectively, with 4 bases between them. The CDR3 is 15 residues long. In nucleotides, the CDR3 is TGTGCCAGCAGCTTAGATAGCTCTGGGGCCAACGTCCTGACTTTC. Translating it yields CASSLDSSGANVLTF.

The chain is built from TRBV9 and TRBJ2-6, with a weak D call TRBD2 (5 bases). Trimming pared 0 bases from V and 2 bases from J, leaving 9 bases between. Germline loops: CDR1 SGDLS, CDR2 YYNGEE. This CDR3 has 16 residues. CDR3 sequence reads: CASSVGLGAGANVLTF. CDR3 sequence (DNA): TGTGCCAGCAGCGTAGGCCTGGGAGCTGGGGCCAACGTCCTGACTTTC.

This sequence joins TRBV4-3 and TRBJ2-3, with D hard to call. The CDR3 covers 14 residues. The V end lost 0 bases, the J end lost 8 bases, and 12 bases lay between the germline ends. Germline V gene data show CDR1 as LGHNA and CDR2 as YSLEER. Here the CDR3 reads CASSQDLPPGTQYF. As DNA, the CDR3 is TGCGCCAGCAGCCAAGACCTGCCGCCGGGTACGCAGTATTTT.

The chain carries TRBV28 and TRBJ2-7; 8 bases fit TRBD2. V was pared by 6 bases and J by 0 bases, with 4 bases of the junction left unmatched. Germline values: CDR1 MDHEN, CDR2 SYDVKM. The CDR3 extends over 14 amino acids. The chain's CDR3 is CASRTSGPSYEQYF. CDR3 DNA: TGTGCCAGCAGAACTAGCGGTCCCTCCTACGAGCAGTACTTC.

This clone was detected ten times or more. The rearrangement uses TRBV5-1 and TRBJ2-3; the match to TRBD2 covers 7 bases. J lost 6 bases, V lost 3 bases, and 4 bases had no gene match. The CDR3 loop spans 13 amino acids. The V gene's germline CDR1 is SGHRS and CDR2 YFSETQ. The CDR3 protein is CASSWAGEDTQYF. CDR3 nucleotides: TGCGCCAGCAGCTGGGCGGGGGAGGATACGCAGTATTTT. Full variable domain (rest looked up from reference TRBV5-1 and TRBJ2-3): KAGVTQTPRYLIKTRGQQVTLSCSPISGHRSVSWYQQTPGQGLQFLFEYFSETQRNKGNFPGRFSGRQFSNSRSEMNVSTLELGDSALYLCASSWAGEDTQYFGPGTRLTVL.

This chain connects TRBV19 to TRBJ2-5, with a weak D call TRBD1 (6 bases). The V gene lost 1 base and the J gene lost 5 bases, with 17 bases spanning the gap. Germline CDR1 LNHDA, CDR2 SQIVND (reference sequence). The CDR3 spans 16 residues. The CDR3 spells CASSIVPVQGGETQYF. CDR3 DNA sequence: TGTGCCAGTAGTATAGTACCGGTACAGGGTGGGGAGACCCAGTACTTC.

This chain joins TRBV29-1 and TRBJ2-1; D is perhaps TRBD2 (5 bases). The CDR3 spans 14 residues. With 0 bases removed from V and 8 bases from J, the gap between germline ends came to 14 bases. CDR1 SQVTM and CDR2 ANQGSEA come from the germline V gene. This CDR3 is CSVEDASGADEQFF. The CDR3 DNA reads TGCAGCGTTGAAGATGCCAGCGGTGCGGATGAGCAGTTCTTC.

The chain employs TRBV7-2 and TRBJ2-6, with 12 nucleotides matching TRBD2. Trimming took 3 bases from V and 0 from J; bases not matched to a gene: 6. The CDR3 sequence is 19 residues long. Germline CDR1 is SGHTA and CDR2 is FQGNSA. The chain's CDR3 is CASSLTSGGRGSGANVLTF. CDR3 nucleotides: TGTGCCAGCAGCTTGACTAGCGGGGGCCGAGGCTCTGGGGCCAACGTCCTGACTTTC. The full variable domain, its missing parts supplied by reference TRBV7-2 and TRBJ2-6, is GAGVSQSPSNKVTEKGKDVELRCDPISGHTALYWYRQSLGQGLEFLIYFQGNSAPDKSGLPSDRFSAERTGGSVSTLTIQRTQQEDSAVYLCASSLTSGGRGSGANVLTFGAGSRLTVL.

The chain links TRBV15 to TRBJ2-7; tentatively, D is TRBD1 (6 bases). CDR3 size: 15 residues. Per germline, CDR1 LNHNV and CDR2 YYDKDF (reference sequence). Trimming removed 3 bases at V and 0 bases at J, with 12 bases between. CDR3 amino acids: CATSRVQGFSYEQYF. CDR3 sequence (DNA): TGTGCCACCAGCAGGGTCCAGGGGTTCTCCTACGAGCAGTACTTC.

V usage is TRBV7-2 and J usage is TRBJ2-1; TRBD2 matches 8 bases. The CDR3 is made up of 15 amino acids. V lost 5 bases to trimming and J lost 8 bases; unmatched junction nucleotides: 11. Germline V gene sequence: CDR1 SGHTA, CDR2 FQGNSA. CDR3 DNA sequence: TGTGCCAGCAGCCCCGGGGTAGCGGGGACCTATGAGCAGTTCTTC. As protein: CASSPGVAGTYEQFF.

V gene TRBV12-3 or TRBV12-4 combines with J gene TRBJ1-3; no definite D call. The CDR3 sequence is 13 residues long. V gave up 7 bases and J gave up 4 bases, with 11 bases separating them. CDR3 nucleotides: TGTGCCAGCATCACCTACCCCGGAAACACCATATATTTT. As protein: CASITYPGNTIYF.

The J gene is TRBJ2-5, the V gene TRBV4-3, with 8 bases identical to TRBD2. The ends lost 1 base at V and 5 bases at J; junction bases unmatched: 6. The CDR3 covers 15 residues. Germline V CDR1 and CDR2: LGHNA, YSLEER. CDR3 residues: CASSQGTSLKETQYF. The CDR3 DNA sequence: TGCGCCAGCAGCCAAGGGACTAGCTTGAAGGAGACCCAGTACTTC.

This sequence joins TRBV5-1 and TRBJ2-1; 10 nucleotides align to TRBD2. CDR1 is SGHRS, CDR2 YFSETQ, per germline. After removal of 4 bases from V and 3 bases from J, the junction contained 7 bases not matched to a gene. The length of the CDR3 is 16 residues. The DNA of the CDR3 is TGCGCCAGCAGCGCATCTAGCGGGGGTCTCTACAATGAGCAGTTCTTC. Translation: CASSASSGGLYNEQFF.

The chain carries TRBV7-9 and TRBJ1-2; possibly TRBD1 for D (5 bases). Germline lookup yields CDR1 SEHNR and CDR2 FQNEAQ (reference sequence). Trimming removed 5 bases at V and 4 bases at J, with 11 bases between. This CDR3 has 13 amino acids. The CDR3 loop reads CASSVDSPYGYTF. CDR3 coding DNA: TGTGCCAGCAGCGTCGACAGCCCCTATGGCTACACCTTC.

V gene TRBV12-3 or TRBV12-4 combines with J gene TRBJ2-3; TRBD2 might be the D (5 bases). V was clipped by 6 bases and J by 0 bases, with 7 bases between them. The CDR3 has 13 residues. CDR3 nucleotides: TGTGCCAGCAGATGGACTAGCACAGATACGCAGTATTTT. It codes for CASRWTSTDTQYF.

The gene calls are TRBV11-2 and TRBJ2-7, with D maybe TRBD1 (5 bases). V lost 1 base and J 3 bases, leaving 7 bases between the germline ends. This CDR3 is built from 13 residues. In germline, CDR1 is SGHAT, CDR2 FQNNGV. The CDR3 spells CASSLVTGYEQYF. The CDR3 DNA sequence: TGTGCCAGCAGCTTAGTAACAGGCTACGAGCAGTACTTC.

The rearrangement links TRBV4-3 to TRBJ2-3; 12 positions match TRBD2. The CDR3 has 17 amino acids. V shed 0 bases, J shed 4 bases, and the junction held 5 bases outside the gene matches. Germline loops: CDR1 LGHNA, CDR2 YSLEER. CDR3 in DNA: TGCGCCAGCAGCCAAGACGCTAGCGGGGGGGCCGCAGATACGCAGTATTTT. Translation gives CASSQDASGGAADTQYF.